The 2 T cell receptor beta chains below come from one sample, sequenced in a study of shared clonotypes between healthy human individuals. Method: immunoSEQ multiplex PCR; TCRdb's copy keeps in-frame clones and lacks some. Of 2 million to 3 million clones in the sample, 80% to 95% were seen once. The material sequenced was naive CD4+ T cells from PBMCs. Subset in this sample: CD45RA+ positively selected. Source of these receptors: a man aged 18 to 35 in good health. Some clones in this sample may be carry-over from other donors' samples.

This chain connects TRBV4-3 to TRBJ1-1; 7 bases agree with TRBD1. The germline V gene has CDR1 LGHNA and CDR2 YSLEER. The CDR3 runs to 15 residues. V dropped 0 bases and J dropped 3; count of bases not matched to a gene: 4. CDR3 in DNA: TGCGCCAGCAGCCAAGATCGACAGGGAGACACTGAAGCTTTCTTT. Amino acids: CASSQDRQGDTEAFF.

The CDR3 is CASSPYGVSAGNTIYF. The CDR3 DNA reads TGTGCCAGCAGCCCCTATGGGGTCTCGGCTGGAAACACCATATATTTT. The rearrangement joins TRBV7-9 to TRBJ1-3, with D unclear. Per the germline V gene, CDR1 is SEHNR and CDR2 is FQNEAQ (reference sequence). Trimming shortened V by 5 bases and J by 2 bases, and 16 bases separated the two germline ends. CDR3 size: 16 residues.